Detailed here is one T cell receptor beta chain. Its antigen is still unknown. The input lacks base qualities; no much larger clone sits a single base away. The sample originates from a study of T cells after yellow fever vaccination (dated by TCRdb to about 2019). Notes on the research overall: The SMART-Seq v4 Ultra Low Input RNA kit was used to prepare libraries from fractions with low cell numbers. Two healthy male donors, one aged 18 to 30 and one aged 30 to 39 years, were included in the cohort. To track T-cell clones before and after primary and booster YFV17D yellow fever vaccination, bulk TCR alpha and beta repertoires were sequenced longitudinally. Blood samples were taken at several timepoints before and after primary and secondary immunization, and bulk PBMC replicates and cell subsets were isolated. Broader findings and caveats from the paper: The study included only a couple of donors, which limits how far the findings can be generalized. Most clones expanded after primary vaccination were re-detected after the booster (approximately 96% of CD4 and around nine tenths of CD8), suggesting broad memory maintenance. A small share of clonotypes occurred in both CD4 and CD8 compartments, likely arising from convergent recombination. The secondary T-cell response was weaker than the primary response but faster, peaking on day 5 instead of day 15. FACS-sorted repertoires could contain abundant contaminating clonotypes from the bulk population, so computational filtering was required.

TCR cDNA was synthesized by 5'RACE template switching, through which a universal primer site and unique molecular identifiers were introduced. cDNA synthesis was primed from both the TCR alpha and TCR beta constant segments. Libraries were amplified in two PCR steps, with sample barcodes and sequencing adapters added in the second step. Sequencing of libraries was done on Illumina HiSeq 2500 (2x100 bp) or NovaSeq (2x150 bp). The original pipeline was this. MIGEC handled demultiplexing of reads and collapsing into UMI consensus sequences, while MiXCR performed V(D)J alignment. Vaccine-responding clonotypes were identified with edgeR using replicate PBMC samples, with FDR below 0.01 and a log2 fold change above 5 up to day 15 being required. Each bulk clonotype was labeled CD4 or CD8 based on which sequenced repertoire, CD4 or CD8, contained the clonotype at higher abundance. TCRdb redid the processing of the public reads, applying fastp at Q25 and MiXCR, and retained in-frame beta chains. Each entry is one CDR3 protein sequence, shown with its most common DNA and genes. TCRdb, not the original authors, processed these V and J calls. The sample table contains 110,000 or so distinct CDR3 sequences; only one count was recorded for 6.5% to 9% of them. The ten largest clones capture roughly 3% of the sample.

Reading the label with the study, this specimen's treatment or condition is: live attenuated yellow fever vaccine strain. A standard Ficoll-Paque protocol was used to isolate PBMCs from peripheral blood. Dynabeads CD4 and CD8 positive selection kits were used to isolate the CD4 and CD8 T-cell fractions. TriZol was used to extract RNA from bulk PBMCs, CD4 and CD8 fractions, and dextramer-positive and dextramer-negative fractions. From the cysteine through the phenylalanine, the CDR3 covers 14 amino acids. Only the CDR3 part of the read is kept: 42 bases, read in frame from the first base. V is cut back by 6 bases and J by 0 bases, with 4 bases in the junction unmatched. CDR1 is given as DFQATT and CDR2 as SNEGSKA, both from the germline V gene (reference sequence).

This clonotype was sampled from a man aged 18 to 35 who received the YFV17D yellow fever vaccine. The sequence links TRBV20-1 to TRBJ2-2, with TRBD2 identical over 7 junction bases. Sequenced material: CD4+ T cells sorted from PBMCs, taken about 49 days after the first yellow fever vaccination. Here is the DNA: TGCAGTGCATGGGACTATGCGAACACCGGGGAGCTGTTTTTT. It translates as CSAWDYANTGELFF.